Listed below are T cell receptor beta chains from one sample, sequenced in a study of blood T cell repertoires in COVID-19. TCRdb keeps only in-frame clones here, not all; method: immunoSEQ multiplex PCR. The profile covers more than 350,000 clones, with 80% to 90% appearing a single time and roughly a tenth taken by the ten largest. The sequencing input was PBMCs or T cells enriched from blood (not recorded which). The receptors shown here come from a woman aged 45 to 65 who had recovered from COVID-19. Both conserved end residues are part of each CDR3. D genes are given only for firm matches. Not all rows give a size; the values are once, few, many and, for expanded clones, a class.

d_call: TRBD1
clone_size: .
j_call: TRBJ2-2
v_call: TRBV5-1
cdr3_nt: TGCGCCAGCAGCTTGAGACAGGGGTCCGGGGAGCTGTTTTTT
cdr3_aa: CASSLRQGSGELFF

d_call: .
clone_size: .
j_call: TRBJ1-2
v_call: TRBV4-1
cdr3_nt: TGCGCCAGCAGCCAAGAAATTACTAACTATGGCTACACCTTC
cdr3_aa: CASSQEITNYGYTF

d_call: .
clone_size: .
j_call: TRBJ2-5
v_call: TRBV4-3
cdr3_nt: TGCGCCAGCAGCCAAGAGTTCGGTGGGAGTTCGACTTACCAAGAGACCCAGTACTTC
cdr3_aa: CASSQEFGGSSTYQETQYF

d_call: .
clone_size: .
j_call: TRBJ2-7
v_call: TRBV13
cdr3_nt: TGTGCCAGCAGCTCCGCCCTAACCGCTGGTGAGCAGTACTTC
cdr3_aa: CASSSALTAGEQYF

d_call: TRBD1
clone_size: .
j_call: TRBJ1-5
v_call: TRBV7-6
cdr3_nt: TGTGCCAGCAGCGATCAAAGGACAGGGCCTTATCAGCCCCAGCATTTT
cdr3_aa: CASSDQRTGPYQPQHF

d_call: .
clone_size: .
j_call: TRBJ2-7
v_call: TRBV4-2
cdr3_nt: TGTGCCAGCAGCCAAGGTCGTGCGGGGAGTGGTTACGAGCAGTACTTC
cdr3_aa: CASSQGRAGSGYEQYF

d_call: TRBD2
clone_size: once
j_call: TRBJ2-5
v_call: TRBV4-3
cdr3_nt: TGCGCCAGCAGCCAAGTAACAGGACTAGCTCGAGAGACCCAGTACTTC
cdr3_aa: CASSQVTGLARETQYF

d_call: .
clone_size: once
j_call: TRBJ1-1
v_call: TRBV7-2
cdr3_nt: TGTGCCAGCAGCCTCGGGGGAAATGGGGACACTGAAGCTTTCTTT
cdr3_aa: CASSLGGNGDTEAFF

d_call: .
clone_size: .
j_call: TRBJ2-7
v_call: TRBV27
cdr3_nt: TGTGCCAGCAGTTTATTCCGGTTCTCCTACGAGCAGTACTTC
cdr3_aa: CASSLFRFSYEQYF

d_call: TRBD1
clone_size: .
j_call: TRBJ1-2
v_call: TRBV9
cdr3_nt: TGTGCCAGCAGCGTAGCGGGACAGGGGACTAACTATGGCTACACCTTC
cdr3_aa: CASSVAGQGTNYGYTF

d_call: .
clone_size: once
j_call: TRBJ1-1
v_call: TRBV7-9
cdr3_nt: TGTGCCAGCAGCTTAGGTATCGGGGAGGGCACTGAAGCTTTCTTT
cdr3_aa: CASSLGIGEGTEAFF

d_call: TRBD1
clone_size: .
j_call: TRBJ1-2
v_call: TRBV7-9
cdr3_nt: TGTGCCAGCAGCTTCGGACAGGAGCTTGGCTACACCTTC
cdr3_aa: CASSFGQELGYTF

d_call: .
clone_size: .
j_call: TRBJ1-2
v_call: TRBV2
cdr3_nt: TGTGCCAGCAGTGGACTGGGTTTGACGGGCACCTTC
cdr3_aa: CASSGLGLTGTF

d_call: TRBD2
clone_size: .
j_call: TRBJ2-7
v_call: TRBV6-6
cdr3_nt: TGTGCCAGCAGTCCCTCAGGGACTAGCTCCCACGAGCAGTACTTC
cdr3_aa: CASSPSGTSSHEQYF

d_call: TRBD2
clone_size: .
j_call: TRBJ2-5
v_call: TRBV2
cdr3_nt: TGTGCCAGCAGGCCCCCGACTAGCGGGGGCCAAGAGACCCAGTACTTC
cdr3_aa: CASRPPTSGGQETQYF

d_call: .
clone_size: .
j_call: TRBJ1-2
v_call: TRBV12-3/TRBV12-4
cdr3_nt: TGTGCCAGCAGACTCGGCTATGGCTACACCTTC
cdr3_aa: CASRLGYGYTF

d_call: .
clone_size: .
j_call: TRBJ1-4
v_call: TRBV19
cdr3_nt: TGTGCCAGTAGTTCATTCGGACAGTCTAATGAAAAACTGTTTTTT
cdr3_aa: CASSSFGQSNEKLFF

d_call: TRBD1
clone_size: few
j_call: TRBJ2-7
v_call: TRBV2
cdr3_nt: TGTGCCAGCAGAGGGACAGGGGGGTCCGGCGAGCAGTACTTC
cdr3_aa: CASRGTGGSGEQYF

d_call: .
clone_size: .
j_call: TRBJ1-3
v_call: TRBV29-1
cdr3_nt: TGCAGCGTTGACGACTACTCGAACACCATATATTTT
cdr3_aa: CSVDDYSNTIYF

d_call: .
clone_size: .
j_call: TRBJ2-5
v_call: TRBV5-6
cdr3_nt: TGTGCCAGCAGCTTGTGGGACTTCAGGGAGACCCAGTACTTC
cdr3_aa: CASSLWDFRETQYF

d_call: TRBD2
clone_size: once
j_call: TRBJ2-1
v_call: TRBV29-1
cdr3_nt: TGCAGCGTAGCCCGGACTAGCGGGGGGGCCAATGAGCAGTTCTTC
cdr3_aa: CSVARTSGGANEQFF

d_call: .
clone_size: once
j_call: TRBJ2-2
v_call: TRBV4-1
cdr3_nt: TGCGCCAGCAGCCAAGTCCTGGGGCGAGACACCGGGGAGCTGTTTTTT
cdr3_aa: CASSQVLGRDTGELFF

d_call: .
clone_size: .
j_call: TRBJ1-6
v_call: TRBV4-3
cdr3_nt: TGCGCCAGCAGCCAAGATCGCGGGTCCTATAATTCACCCCTCCACTTT
cdr3_aa: CASSQDRGSYNSPLHF